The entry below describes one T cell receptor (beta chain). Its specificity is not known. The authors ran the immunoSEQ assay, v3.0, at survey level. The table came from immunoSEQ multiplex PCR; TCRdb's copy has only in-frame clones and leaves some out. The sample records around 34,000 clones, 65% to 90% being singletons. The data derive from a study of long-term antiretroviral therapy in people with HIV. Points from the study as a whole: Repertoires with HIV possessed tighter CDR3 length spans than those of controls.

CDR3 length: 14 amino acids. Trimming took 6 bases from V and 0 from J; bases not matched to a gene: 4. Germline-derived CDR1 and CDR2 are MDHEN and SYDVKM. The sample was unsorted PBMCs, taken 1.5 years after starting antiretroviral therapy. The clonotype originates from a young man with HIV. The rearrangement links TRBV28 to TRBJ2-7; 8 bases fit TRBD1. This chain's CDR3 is CASRRTGPSYEQYF. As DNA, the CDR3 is TGTGCCAGCAGAAGGACAGGGCCCTCCTACGAGCAGTACTTC. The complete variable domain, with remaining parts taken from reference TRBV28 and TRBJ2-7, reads DVKVTQSSRYLVKRTGEKVFLECVQDMDHENMFWYRQDPGLGLRLIYFSYDVKMKEKGDIPEGYSVSREKKERFSLILESASTNQTSMYLCASRRTGPSYEQYFGPGTRLTVT.